A single sample is the source of the 30 T cell receptor beta chains below, sequenced in a study of shared clonotypes between healthy human individuals. Only in-frame clones appear in the TCRdb table, and some are missing; sequencing was by immunoSEQ multiplex PCR. Of more than 2 million clones detected, approximately 95% appear once; the ten largest clones hold 0.1% to 0.15%. Material: naive CD4+ T cells sorted from blood. Subset of the sample: CD45RA+ positively selected. The origin of the receptors is a young man in good health.

This chain uses TRBV27 with TRBJ2-7; D not certain. CDR1 and CDR2 (germline): MNHEY, SMNVEV (reference sequence). The CDR3 covers 15 residues. The V end lost 6 bases, the J end lost 0 bases, and 15 bases lay between the germline ends. This chain's CDR3 is CASRLIDVDSYEQYF. The CDR3 DNA sequence: TGTGCCAGCAGGTTAATAGACGTAGACTCCTACGAGCAGTACTTC.

CDR3 nucleotides: TGTGCCAGCAGGAGGGAGAATTCACCCCTCCACTTT. This translates into CASRRENSPLHF. The V and J genes are TRBV6-1 and TRBJ1-6, with unresolved D. This CDR3 is built from 12 residues. The germline gives CDR1 MNHNS, CDR2 SASEGT. The V and J ends lost 6 bases and 7 bases respectively, with 7 bases between them.

The chain links TRBV19 to TRBJ1-5; D not resolved. Looked up from germline, CDR1 is LNHDA and CDR2 is SQIVND (reference sequence). This CDR3 has 14 amino acids. Trimming took 10 bases from V and 4 from J, leaving 17 bases between them. CDR3 sequence: CATMIGFSNQPQHF. The DNA of the CDR3 is TGTGCCACCATGATAGGGTTCTCGAATCAGCCCCAGCATTTT.

V gene TRBV2 combines with J gene TRBJ1-5; D is unresolved. The CDR3 contains 15 residues. V lost 5 bases and J 11 bases, leaving 22 bases between the germline ends. Per germline, CDR1 SNHLY and CDR2 FYNNEI. CDR3 coding DNA: TGTGCCAGCAGTAACAATCCCCCACATTCACGATCCCAGCATTTT. As protein: CASSNNPPHSRSQHF.

This chain connects TRBV6-5 to TRBJ2-1, with D possibly being TRBD1 (5 bases). Germline V lookup: CDR1 MNHEY, CDR2 SVGAGI. This CDR3 spans 13 amino acids. V was pared by 5 bases and J by 6 bases, with 11 bases between. The CDR3 is CASSRHGANEQFF. For the CDR3, the DNA is TGTGCCAGCAGTAGGCATGGGGCCAATGAGCAGTTCTTC.

The rearrangement joins TRBV10-3 to TRBJ2-7, with a possible D match to TRBD2 (5 bases). From germline, CDR1 is ENHRY and CDR2 SYGVKD. Trimming took off 11 bases at V and 6 bases at J, with 14 bases between the two ends. The CDR3 extends over 11 amino acids. The CDR3 sequence is CASREGSEQYF. The CDR3 DNA reads as TGTGCCTCCAGAGAGGGTTCCGAGCAGTACTTC.

The chain links TRBV30 to TRBJ1-4; a possible D gene is TRBD1 (5 bases). V was cut by 2 bases and J by 7 bases, with 14 bases left in between. Per the germline V gene, CDR1 is GTSNPN and CDR2 is SVGIG (reference sequence). The CDR3 is 14 residues long. CDR3 DNA sequence: TGTGCCTGGAGTACGGACCACGGGGGTGAAAAACTGTTTTTT. Residues: CAWSTDHGGEKLFF.

This chain links TRBV10-3 with TRBJ2-7; D call uncertain. Trimming pared 4 bases from V and 4 bases from J, leaving 14 bases between. The CDR3 length is 14 residues. Per the germline V gene, CDR1 is ENHRY and CDR2 is SYGVKD. The CDR3: CAISVQNPPYEQYF. CDR3 in DNA: TGTGCCATCAGTGTGCAAAACCCGCCTTACGAGCAGTACTTC.

This clone was detected once. This chain connects TRBV18 to TRBJ1-1; 7 bases are a match to TRBD1. Germline CDR1 reads KGHSH; CDR2 reads LQKENI. This CDR3 is 16 amino acids long. V was pared by 3 bases and J by 1 base, with 8 bases of the junction left unmatched. The CDR3 coding sequence is TGTGCCAGCTCACCCCAGAGACAGGGCCCGAACACTGAAGCTTTCTTT. Protein: CASSPQRQGPNTEAFF. The variable domain in full, with the rest retrieved from reference TRBV18 and TRBJ1-1, is NAGVMQNPRHLVRRRGQEARLRCSPMKGHSHVYWYRQLPEEGLKFMVYLQKENIIDESGMPKERFSAEFPKEGPSILRIQQVVRGDSAAYFCASSPQRQGPNTEAFFGQGTRLTVV.

This sequence joins TRBV30 and TRBJ1-1; D is uncertain. The CDR3 is 14 residues long. Trimming took off 1 base at V and 1 base at J, with 10 bases between the two ends. The V gene's germline CDR1 is GTSNPN and CDR2 SVGIG (reference sequence). In nucleotides, the CDR3 is TGTGCCTGGAGTGAGGGCAGCGGGAACACTGAAGCTTTCTTT. Protein sequence: CAWSEGSGNTEAFF.

The chain couples TRBV6-1 to TRBJ2-7; weak D call: TRBD1 (6 bases). V was shortened by 5 bases and J by 2 bases, with 13 bases between the two germline ends. The CDR3 is 14 amino acids. Germline CDR1 is MNHNS and CDR2 is SASEGT. Here the CDR3 reads CASSQQGGPYEQYF. The CDR3 bases are TGTGCCAGCAGTCAACAGGGTGGCCCCTACGAGCAGTACTTC.

CDR3 protein: CASSFQGGGKRETQYF. The CDR3 DNA reads as TGTGCCAGCAGCTTCCAAGGTGGAGGGAAGCGAGAGACCCAGTACTTC. The V call is TRBV7-2, the J call TRBJ2-5, with a tentative D call TRBD2 (6 bases). Germline lookup yields CDR1 SGHTA and CDR2 FQGNSA. This CDR3 contains 16 residues. V was cut by 3 bases and J by 4 bases, with 18 bases left in between.

Turning to this clone: The junction shows a germline mismatch at one end, possibly a read error. The chain uses TRBV7-9 and TRBJ2-7; 10 bases are shared with TRBD1. Looked up from germline, CDR1 is SEHNR and CDR2 is FQNEAQ (reference sequence). The CDR3 totals 13 residues. CDR3 sequence: CASSLGPGQGIVF. Here the CDR3 DNA reads TGTGCCAGCAGCTTAGGACCGGGACAGGGGATTGTCTTC.

This chain links TRBV2 with TRBJ2-1; 9 bases line up with TRBD2. This CDR3 is 14 amino acids long. Germline trimming cut 8 bases from V and 1 base from J; bases unmatched to any gene: 3. The germline V gene has CDR1 SNHLY and CDR2 FYNNEI. CDR3 region: CASRSGGSYNEQFF. The CDR3 bases are TGTGCCAGCCGGAGCGGGGGGTCCTACAATGAGCAGTTCTTC.

The rearrangement links TRBV2 to TRBJ2-6; the D gene is possibly TRBD1 (5 bases). This CDR3 is built from 17 residues. The germline V gene encodes CDR1 SNHLY and CDR2 FYNNEI. V shed 10 bases and J shed 0 bases, with 19 bases lying between them. CDR3 DNA: TGTGCCACTTCGGACGGAAGACAGCCCTCTGGGGCCAACGTCCTGACTTTC. It translates to CATSDGRQPSGANVLTF.

As to this clone: The same CDR3 also results from other DNA sequences found in this sample. The rearrangement uses TRBV5-1 and TRBJ2-1; TRBD2 matches 11 bases. The ends lost 0 bases at V and 6 bases at J; junction bases unmatched: 2. Germline V CDR1 and CDR2: SGHRS, YFSETQ. The CDR3 totals 15 residues. The CDR3 bases are TGCGCCAGCAGCTTGGACCTAGCGGGAGGCAATGAGCAGTTCTTC. Its translation is CASSLDLAGGNEQFF.

This clone came up once. This chain links TRBV11-2 with TRBJ2-5; D is perhaps TRBD2 (5 bases). This CDR3 comprises 15 residues. Trimming shortened V by 1 base and J by 4 bases, and 13 bases separated the two germline ends. From germline, CDR1 is SGHAT and CDR2 FQNNGV. Here the CDR3 reads CASSLGHTGRETQYF. CDR3 bases: TGTGCCAGCAGCTTAGGTCACACGGGGAGAGAGACCCAGTACTTC.

The chain uses TRBV28 and TRBJ1-1; no reliable D call. V gave up 6 bases and J gave up 0 bases, with 17 bases separating them. The germline CDR1 and CDR2 sequences are MDHEN and SYDVKM. The CDR3 sequence is 16 residues long. CDR3 region: CASSTGRWLMNTEAFF. The CDR3 coding sequence is TGTGCCAGCAGCACCGGACGTTGGTTAATGAACACTGAAGCTTTCTTT.

The chain has TRBV7-2 and TRBJ1-5; 7 bases line up with TRBD1. The V gene end was trimmed by 5 bases and the J gene end by 6 bases; junction bases not matched to a gene: 7. The CDR3 totals 14 residues. Looked up from germline, CDR1 is SGHTA and CDR2 is FQGNSA. Here the CDR3 DNA reads TGTGCCAGCAGCCTCGTTCAGGGGGTTCAGCCCCAGCATTTT. Encoded protein: CASSLVQGVQPQHF.

The rearrangement joins TRBV5-1 to TRBJ2-3, with TRBD1 matching 12 bases. V lost 0 bases to trimming and J lost 7 bases; unmatched junction nucleotides: 3. The CDR3 contains 15 residues. CDR1 and CDR2 (germline): SGHRS, YFSETQ. The CDR3 nucleotides read TGCGCCAGCAGCTTGGAGGGACAGGGGGCGTATACGCAGTATTTT. Translating it yields CASSLEGQGAYTQYF.

V and J are TRBV29-1 and TRBJ2-6; 11 bases agree with TRBD2. The ends lost 0 bases at V and 0 bases at J; junction bases unmatched: 7. The CDR3 consists of 19 residues. Per germline, CDR1 SQVTM and CDR2 ANQGSEA. The CDR3 bases are TGCAGCGTTGAAGATAGAGGCCTAGCGGGAGGCTCTGGGGCCAACGTCCTGACTTTC. Its protein product is CSVEDRGLAGGSGANVLTF.

The chain has TRBV6-1 and TRBJ2-1; TRBD1 matches at 7 bases. Germline-derived CDR1 and CDR2 are MNHNS and SASEGT. With V trimmed by 7 bases and J by 15 bases, 9 bases remained unmatched. The CDR3 totals 11 residues. The CDR3 coding sequence is TGTGCCAGCACTGGATGGACAGGCGGGTTCTTC. Encoded protein: CASTGWTGGFF.

The chain is built from TRBV10-1 and TRBJ2-3; D is undetermined. Germline V gene lookup returns CDR1 WNHNN and CDR2 SYGVQD (reference sequence). This CDR3 contains 16 residues. V was shortened by 5 bases and J by 3 bases, with 18 bases between the two germline ends. In DNA, the CDR3 is TGCGCCAGCAGTTCTGGACGTCCGGTGGGGACAGATACGCAGTATTTT. Translating gives CASSSGRPVGTDTQYF.

J is TRBJ2-5 and V is TRBV5-1, with 10 bases fitting TRBD2. Trimming cost V 0 bases and J 5 bases; bases outside gene matches: 7. Germline CDR1 and CDR2: SGHRS and YFSETQ. The CDR3 is made up of 16 amino acids. The CDR3 sequence: CASSLEPAGGRETQYF. Written as DNA, the CDR3 is TGCGCCAGCAGCTTGGAACCAGCGGGGGGGCGGGAGACCCAGTACTTC.

In the case of this clone: Other DNA sequences in this specimen translate into the identical CDR3. The CDR3 DNA is TGTGCCAGCTCACCTCTACTGGAAGAGACCCAGTACTTC. Translation gives CASSPLLEETQYF. This chain connects TRBV18 to TRBJ2-5; D uncertain. V shed 3 bases and J shed 3 bases, with 8 bases lying between them. Germline assignment: CDR1 KGHSH and CDR2 LQKENI. The CDR3 consists of 13 residues. Combining the CDR3 with reference TRBV18 and TRBJ2-5 gives the whole variable domain NAGVMQNPRHLVRRRGQEARLRCSPMKGHSHVYWYRQLPEEGLKFMVYLQKENIIDESGMPKERFSAEFPKEGPSILRIQQVVRGDSAAYFCASSPLLEETQYFGPGTRLLVL.

The V and J genes are TRBV19 and TRBJ1-2; 9 bases line up with TRBD1. Trimming at V came to 5 bases and at J to 4 bases, leaving 8 bases not matched to a gene. This CDR3 has 15 amino acids. Germline V gives CDR1 LNHDA, CDR2 SQIVND (reference sequence). In DNA, the CDR3 is TGTGCCAGTAGTCCCGGGACAGGGTCAGGCTATGGCTACACCTTC. Protein: CASSPGTGSGYGYTF. Full variable domain (outside the CDR3, taken from reference TRBV19 and TRBJ1-2): DGGITQSPKYLFRKEGQNVTLSCEQNLNHDAMYWYRQDPGQGLRLIYYSQIVNDFQKGDIAEGYSVSREKKESFPLTVTSAQKNPTAFYLCASSPGTGSGYGYTFGSGTRLTVV.

The chain carries TRBV6-1 and TRBJ1-2; D is unresolved. The V end was cut by 5 bases, the J end by 10 bases, with 17 bases between. CDR1 is MNHNS and CDR2 is SASEGT in the germline V gene. This CDR3 has 13 amino acids. CDR3 loop: CASSLTGVSDYTF. DNA for the CDR3: TGTGCCAGCAGTTTAACCGGGGTATCCGACTACACCTTC.

The gene calls are TRBV6-4 and TRBJ1-6; 7 bases fit TRBD1. The CDR3 runs to 15 residues. The germline V gene has CDR1 MRHNA and CDR2 SNTAGT. J lost 7 bases, V lost 2 bases, and 5 bases had no gene match. CDR3 sequence: CASSDQGQKNSPLHF. The CDR3 DNA reads as TGTGCCAGCAGTGACCAGGGACAGAAAAATTCACCCCTCCACTTT.

The chain links TRBV4-3 to TRBJ1-1; TRBD1 is a possible D gene (5 bases). The CDR3 covers 15 residues. Germline V CDR1 and CDR2: LGHNA, YSLEER. V was clipped by 0 bases and J by 3 bases, with 11 bases between them. CDR3 residues: CASSQDPGWDTEAFF. For the CDR3, the DNA is TGCGCCAGCAGCCAAGATCCAGGGTGGGACACTGAAGCTTTCTTT.

The chain joins TRBV28 to TRBJ1-6; 10 positions agree with TRBD1. V dropped 10 bases and J dropped 7; count of bases not matched to a gene: 4. CDR3 size: 13 residues. Germline V CDR1 and CDR2: MDHEN, SYDVKM. CDR3 sequence (DNA): TGTGCCACTGGGGACAGGGGAAATTCACCCCTCCACTTT. Residues: CATGDRGNSPLHF.